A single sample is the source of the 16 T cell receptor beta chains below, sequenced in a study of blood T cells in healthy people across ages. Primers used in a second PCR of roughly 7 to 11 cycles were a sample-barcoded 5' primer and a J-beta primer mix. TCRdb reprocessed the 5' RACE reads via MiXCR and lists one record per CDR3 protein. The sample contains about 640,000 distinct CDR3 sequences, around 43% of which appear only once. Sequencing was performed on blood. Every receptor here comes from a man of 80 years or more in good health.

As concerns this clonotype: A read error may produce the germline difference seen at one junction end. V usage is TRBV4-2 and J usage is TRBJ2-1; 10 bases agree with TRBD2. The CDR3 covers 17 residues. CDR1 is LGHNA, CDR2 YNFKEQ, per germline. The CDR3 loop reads CASSQDRERGGYDEQFF. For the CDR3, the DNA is TGTGCCAGCAGCCAAGATCGGGAGCGGGGGGGCTACGATGAGCAGTTCTTC.

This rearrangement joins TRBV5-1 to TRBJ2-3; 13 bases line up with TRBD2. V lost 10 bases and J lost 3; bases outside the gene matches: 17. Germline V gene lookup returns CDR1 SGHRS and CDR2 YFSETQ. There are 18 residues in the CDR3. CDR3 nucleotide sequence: TGCGCCGGCATCCTAGGACTAGCGGGAGTCAGGAGGACAGATACGCAGTATTTT. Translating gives CAGILGLAGVRRTDTQYF.

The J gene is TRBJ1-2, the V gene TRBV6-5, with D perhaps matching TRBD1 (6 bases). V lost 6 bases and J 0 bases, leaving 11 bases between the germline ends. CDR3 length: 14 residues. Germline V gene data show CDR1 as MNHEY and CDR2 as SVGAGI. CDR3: CASSTDRSNYGYTF. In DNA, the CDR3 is TGTGCCAGCAGCACCGACAGGTCTAACTATGGCTACACCTTC.

CDR3 DNA sequence: TGTGCCAGCAGCCCCCGCCCCACAGGCGGTAATGAAAAACTGTTTTTT. It codes for CASSPRPTGGNEKLFF. The chain joins TRBV9 to TRBJ1-4; possible D gene TRBD1, 5 bases. Trimming stripped 4 bases from V and 4 bases from J, with 17 bases between. The CDR3 is 16 residues long. Per the germline V gene, CDR1 is SGDLS and CDR2 is YYNGEE. Based on the CDR3 plus reference TRBV9 and TRBJ1-4, the full variable domain is DSGVTQTPKHLITATGQRVTLRCSPRSGDLSVYWYQQSLDQGLQFLIQYYNGEERAKGNILERFSAQQFPDLHSELNLSSLELGDSALYFCASSPRPTGGNEKLFFGSGTQLSVL.

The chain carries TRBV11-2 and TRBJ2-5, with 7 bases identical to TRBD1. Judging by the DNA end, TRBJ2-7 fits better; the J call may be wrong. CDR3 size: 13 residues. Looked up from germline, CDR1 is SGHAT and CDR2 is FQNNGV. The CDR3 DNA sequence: TGTGCCAGCAGCCAGGACAGGCCCTACGAGCAGTACTTC. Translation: CASSQDRPYEQYF.

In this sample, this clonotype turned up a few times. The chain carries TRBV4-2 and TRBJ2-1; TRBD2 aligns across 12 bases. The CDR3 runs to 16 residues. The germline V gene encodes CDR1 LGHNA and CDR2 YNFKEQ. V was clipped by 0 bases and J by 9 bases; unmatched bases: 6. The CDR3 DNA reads TGTGCCAGCAGCCAAGACGCTAGCGGGGGGGCCGCTGAGCAGTTCTTC. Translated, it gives CASSQDASGGAAEQFF.

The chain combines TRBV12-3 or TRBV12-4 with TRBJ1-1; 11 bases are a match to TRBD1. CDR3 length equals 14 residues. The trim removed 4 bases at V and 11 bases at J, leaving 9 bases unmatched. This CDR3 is CASSYGQGAMRAFF. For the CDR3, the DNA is TGTGCCAGCAGTTATGGACAGGGGGCTATGAGGGCTTTCTTT.

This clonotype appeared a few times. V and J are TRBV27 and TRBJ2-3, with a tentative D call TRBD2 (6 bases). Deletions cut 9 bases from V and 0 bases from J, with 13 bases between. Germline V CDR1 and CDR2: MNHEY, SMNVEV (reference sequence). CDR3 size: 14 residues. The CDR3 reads CASRASASTDTQYF. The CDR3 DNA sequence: TGTGCCAGTCGAGCTAGCGCTAGCACAGATACGCAGTATTTT.

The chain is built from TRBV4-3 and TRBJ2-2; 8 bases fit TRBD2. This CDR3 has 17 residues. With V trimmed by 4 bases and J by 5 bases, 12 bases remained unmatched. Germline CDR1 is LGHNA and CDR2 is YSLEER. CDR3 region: CASSLRVGTSGTGELFF. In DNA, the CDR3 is TGCGCCAGCAGCCTACGTGTGGGGACTAGTGGGACCGGGGAGCTGTTTTTT.

CDR3 sequence: CASSPGTGGPREQYF. The DNA of the CDR3 is TGTGCCAGCAGCCCCGGGACAGGGGGCCCTAGGGAGCAGTACTTC. The chain recombines TRBV7-2 with TRBJ2-7; TRBD1 agrees at 12 bases. V was pared by 5 bases and J by 7 bases, with 9 bases of the junction left unmatched. From germline, CDR1 is SGHTA and CDR2 FQGNSA. The CDR3 loop spans 15 amino acids.

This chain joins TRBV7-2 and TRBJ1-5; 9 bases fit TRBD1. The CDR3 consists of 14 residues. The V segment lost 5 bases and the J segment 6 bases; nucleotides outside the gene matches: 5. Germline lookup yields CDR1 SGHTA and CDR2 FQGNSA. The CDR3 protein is CASSNDRGSQPQHF. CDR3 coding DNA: TGTGCCAGCAGCAACGACAGGGGGTCTCAGCCCCAGCATTTT.

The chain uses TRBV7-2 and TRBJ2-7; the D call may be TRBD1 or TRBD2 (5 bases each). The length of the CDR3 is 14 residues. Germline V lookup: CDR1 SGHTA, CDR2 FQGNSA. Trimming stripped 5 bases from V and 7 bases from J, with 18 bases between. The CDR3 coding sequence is TGTGCCAGCAGCGAACCGGGACGGGGCGTAGAGCAGTACTTC. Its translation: CASSEPGRGVEQYF.

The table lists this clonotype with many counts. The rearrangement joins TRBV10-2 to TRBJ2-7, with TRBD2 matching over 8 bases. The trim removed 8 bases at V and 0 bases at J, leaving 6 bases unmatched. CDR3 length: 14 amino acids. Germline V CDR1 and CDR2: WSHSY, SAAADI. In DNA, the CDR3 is TGCGCCAGCCTTAGCGGGGATAGCTCCTACGAGCAGTACTTC. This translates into CASLSGDSSYEQYF.

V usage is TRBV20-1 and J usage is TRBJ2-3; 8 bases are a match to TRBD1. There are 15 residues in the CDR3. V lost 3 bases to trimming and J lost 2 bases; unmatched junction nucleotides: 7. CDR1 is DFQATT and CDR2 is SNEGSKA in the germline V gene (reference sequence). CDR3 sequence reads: CSASWDRRLTDTQYF. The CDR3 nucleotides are TGCAGTGCTAGCTGGGACAGGAGGCTCACAGATACGCAGTATTTT.

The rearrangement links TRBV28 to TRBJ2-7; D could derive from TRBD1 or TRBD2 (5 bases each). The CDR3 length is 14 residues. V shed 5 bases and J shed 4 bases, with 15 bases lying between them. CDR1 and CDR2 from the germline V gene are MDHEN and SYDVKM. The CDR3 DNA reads TGTGCCAGCAGTCTACCGAGGGGTTTATACGAGCAGTACTTC. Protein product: CASSLPRGLYEQYF. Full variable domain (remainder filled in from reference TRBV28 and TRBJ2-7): DVKVTQSSRYLVKRTGEKVFLECVQDMDHENMFWYRQDPGLGLRLIYFSYDVKMKEKGDIPEGYSVSREKKERFSLILESASTNQTSMYLCASSLPRGLYEQYFGPGTRLTVT.

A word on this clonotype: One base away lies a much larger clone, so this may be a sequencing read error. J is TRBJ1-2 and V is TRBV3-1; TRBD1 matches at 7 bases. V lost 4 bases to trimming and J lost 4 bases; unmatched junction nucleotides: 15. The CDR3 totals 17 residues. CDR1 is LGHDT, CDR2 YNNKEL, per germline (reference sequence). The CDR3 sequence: CASSLDRVLSSPYGYTF. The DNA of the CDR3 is TGTGCCAGCAGCCTAGACAGGGTACTTAGTTCCCCCTATGGCTACACCTTC.